The entry below gives a single T cell receptor (beta chain) sequence along with its context. The antigen is unknown. These data belong to a study of cytomegalovirus exposure and HLA in healthy donors. Overall study findings and caveats: Most TCR sequences were seen very rarely across donors, but some public TCRs occurred in many. The classifier reportedly diagnosed cytomegalovirus status with high sensitivity and specificity. Confirmation in vitro established that a few CMV-associated chains were specific for CMV antigens. Donor immune exposure was known only as CMV serostatus.

This CDR3 has 14 residues. CDR1 is SGHRS and CDR2 is YFSETQ in the germline V gene. Trimming shortened V by 5 bases and J by 0 bases, and 9 bases separated the two germline ends. Primers included in the PCR were 60 Vbeta and 13 Jbeta primers. The data were produced by immunoSEQ multiplex PCR, yet TCRdb's version contains in-frame clones alone and is incomplete. This table has about 110,000 clones, over 75% appearing once. The rearrangement joins TRBV5-1 to TRBJ1-5; a possible D gene is TRBD1 (6 bases). The receptor comes from a man in his sixties in good health and CMV-seronegative. The sequenced material came from PBMCs. The CDR3 DNA reads as TGCGCCAGCAGGGCACAGGGTAGCAATCAGCCCCAGCATTTT. This translates into CASRAQGSNQPQHF.